Each of the 30 T cell receptor beta chains below was sequenced from the same sample in a study of T-cell memory formation after mild COVID-19 (dated by TCRdb to the early 2020s). Libraries were prepared through 5' RACE. Sequencing took place on an Illumina NovaSeq 6000. TCRdb handled the public reads itself, with Q25 trimming in fastp and clone calling in MiXCR, and kept productive beta chains. A single entry per CDR3 protein holds the most common genes and DNA from its merged rows. This sample lists about 110,000 distinct CDR3 sequences; 9.5% to 15% were detected once. The ten top clones hold around 25% of the sample. The sequencing sample was made of PBMCs or a T cell subset sorted from them (not recorded which). The receptor set was obtained from an adult woman who had mild COVID-19 (a few samples of this study predate the infection). The sample titles of this study are shuffled in the database, so cell type and time point are left out; the donor was told from shared clones.

This chain links TRBV29-1 with TRBJ2-7; TRBD2 matches 9 bases. Germline values: CDR1 SQVTM, CDR2 ANQGSEA. The CDR3 runs 14 residues. The J segment lost 5 bases and the V segment lost 3 bases, leaving 8 bases of the junction unmatched. In DNA form, the CDR3 reads TGCAGCGTTGAGGGGGCTAGCGGGGCCCACGAGCAGTACTTC. It specifies CSVEGASGAHEQYF.

The chain employs TRBV7-2 and TRBJ2-7, with 12 bases lining up with TRBD2. CDR1 and CDR2 from the germline V gene are SGHTA and FQGNSA. The CDR3 runs 15 residues. The trim removed 4 bases at V and 4 bases at J, leaving 5 bases unmatched. CDR3 sequence reads: CASSSTSGRRYEQYF. The DNA of the CDR3 is TGTGCCAGCAGCTCGACTAGCGGGAGACGGTACGAGCAGTACTTC.

This clonotype was detected only a few times. The genes are TRBV20-1 and TRBJ1-1, with D unclear. The CDR3 runs to 13 residues. Germline V gives CDR1 DFQATT, CDR2 SNEGSKA (reference sequence). V lost 1 base, J lost 3 bases, and 9 bases lay in between. CDR3 sequence: CSARGQWDTEAFF. DNA of the CDR3: TGCAGTGCTAGAGGGCAGTGGGACACTGAAGCTTTCTTT.

V and J are TRBV27 and TRBJ2-7, with TRBD2 identical over 10 bases. CDR1 MNHEY and CDR2 SMNVEV come from the germline V gene (reference sequence). This CDR3 region has 15 residues. The V segment lost 3 bases and the J segment 6 bases; nucleotides outside the gene matches: 8. The CDR3 coding sequence is TGTGCCAGCAGTTTCACTAGCGGGACGGGGAGCGAGCAGTACTTC. The encoded protein is CASSFTSGTGSEQYF.

This clonotype occurred a few times. CDR3 bases: TGCGCCAGCAGCCAAGTATCTAGCGGTCGAGACGAGCAGTACTTC. Translating it yields CASSQVSSGRDEQYF. V is TRBV4-1 and J is TRBJ2-7, with 7 bases lining up with TRBD2. V lost 1 base, J lost 5 bases, and 8 bases stayed unmatched. The CDR3 runs to 15 residues. Germline CDR1 is MGHRA and CDR2 is YSYEKL.

The V gene is TRBV5-1, the J gene TRBJ2-7; maybe TRBD2 (6 bases). This CDR3 spans 13 amino acids. The germline gives CDR1 SGHRS, CDR2 YFSETQ. V gave up 1 base and J gave up 7 bases, with 12 bases separating them. CDR3 sequence: CASSLTPEGEQYF. In nucleotides, the CDR3 is TGCGCCAGCAGCTTGACCCCGGAGGGTGAGCAGTACTTC.

This clonotype was seen many times. V and J are TRBV20-1 and TRBJ2-5; TRBD2 is a possible D gene (6 bases). V lost 7 bases and J 4 bases, leaving 13 bases between the germline ends. CDR3 size: 12 residues. CDR1 and CDR2 from the germline V gene are DFQATT and SNEGSKA (reference sequence). Here the CDR3 reads CSVPDYIETQYF. The CDR3 coding sequence is TGCAGTGTGCCGGACTATATAGAGACCCAGTACTTC.

This chain links TRBV7-9 with TRBJ2-7; 9 positions agree with TRBD2. Germline V CDR1 and CDR2: SEHNR, FQNEAQ (reference sequence). Trimming at V came to 4 bases and at J to 3 bases, leaving 10 bases not matched to a gene. The CDR3 has 16 residues. The CDR3 coding sequence is TGTGCCAGCAGCTCCCCGGGTAGCGGGAGTCACTACGAGCAGTACTTC. It yields the protein CASSSPGSGSHYEQYF.

This clonotype was seen once. The chain couples TRBV20-1 to TRBJ1-1, with D unclear. Trimming took off 4 bases at V and 1 base at J, with 7 bases between the two ends. Germline V gene data show CDR1 as DFQATT and CDR2 as SNEGSKA (reference sequence). The CDR3 is 12 residues long. DNA of the CDR3: TGCAGTGCTAAGGACGGGAACACTGAAGCTTTCTTT. Encoded protein: CSAKDGNTEAFF.

The chain's CDR3 is CASSYGTSGFYNEQFF. CDR3 nucleotides: TGTGCCAGCAGTTACGGAACTAGCGGGTTTTACAATGAGCAGTTCTTC. This rearrangement joins TRBV6-2 or TRBV6-3 to TRBJ2-1, with 9 bases lining up with TRBD2. The CDR3 is made up of 16 amino acids. The J segment lost 4 bases and the V segment lost 2 bases, leaving 6 bases of the junction unmatched. The germline CDR1 and CDR2 sequences are MNHEY and SVGEGT.

This clonotype was detected only a few times. The chain couples TRBV7-9 to TRBJ1-5; 7 bases align to TRBD1. CDR1 and CDR2 from the germline V gene are SEHNR and FQNEAQ (reference sequence). CDR3 size: 14 residues. The ends lost 4 bases at V and 2 bases at J; junction bases unmatched: 2. Written as DNA, the CDR3 is TGTGCCAGCAGCTACGGACAGGGCAATCAGCCCCAGCATTTT. Amino acids: CASSYGQGNQPQHF.

This clonotype was counted ten times or more. The V gene is TRBV7-8, the J gene TRBJ2-1; D remains ambiguous. V was cut by 4 bases and J by 3 bases, with 13 bases left in between. The germline V gene encodes CDR1 SGHVS and CDR2 FQNEAQ. The CDR3 spans 15 residues. CDR3 sequence (DNA): TGTGCCAGCAGCTCGTCCGGGTTCTACTACAATGAGCAGTTCTTC. Its translation: CASSSSGFYYNEQFF.

Only a few counts were recorded for this clonotype. The chain uses TRBV7-9 and TRBJ1-5; D call uncertain. Trimming stripped 3 bases from V and 7 bases from J, with 16 bases between. The CDR3 is 15 residues long. Germline values: CDR1 SEHNR, CDR2 FQNEAQ (reference sequence). The CDR3 nucleotides are TGTGCCAGCAGCTTCGATGGTAAAGTGGGGCAGCCCCAGCATTTT. Its translation: CASSFDGKVGQPQHF.

Only a few counts were recorded for this clonotype. The chain links TRBV7-3 to TRBJ2-1; 13 nucleotides align to TRBD2. V shed 3 bases, J shed 0 bases, and the junction held 2 bases outside the gene matches. Germline CDR1 reads SGHTA; CDR2 reads FQGTGA. The CDR3 is made up of 17 amino acids. The CDR3 loop is CASSFGTSGDSYNEQFF. The CDR3 nucleotides read TGTGCCAGCAGCTTCGGGACTAGCGGGGACTCCTACAATGAGCAGTTCTTC.

The gene calls are TRBV9 and TRBJ1-2; D is undetermined. Germline lookup yields CDR1 SGDLS and CDR2 YYNGEE. The V end was cut by 0 bases, the J end by 6 bases, with 21 bases between. CDR3 length: 17 amino acids. The CDR3 protein is CASSVDPTGSGSDGYTF. CDR3 sequence (DNA): TGTGCCAGCAGCGTAGACCCCACCGGTTCGGGGTCCGATGGCTACACCTTC. The variable domain in full, with the rest retrieved from reference TRBV9 and TRBJ1-2, is DSGVTQTPKHLITATGQRVTLRCSPRSGDLSVYWYQQSLDQGLQFLIQYYNGEERAKGNILERFSAQQFPDLHSELNLSSLELGDSALYFCASSVDPTGSGSDGYTFGSGTRLTVV.

A few counts support this clonotype. The chain joins TRBV15 to TRBJ2-3; unclear D gene. CDR3 size: 13 residues. CDR1 LNHNV and CDR2 YYDKDF come from the germline V gene (reference sequence). With 3 bases removed from V and 5 bases from J, the gap between germline ends came to 9 bases. As DNA, the CDR3 is TGTGCCACCAGCAGCACCTACGGAGATACGCAGTATTTT. Translating it yields CATSSTYGDTQYF. The variable domain in full, completed from reference TRBV15 and TRBJ2-3, reads DAMVIQNPRYQVTQFGKPVTLSCSQTLNHNVMYWYQQKSSQAPKLLFHYYDKDFNNEADTPDNFQSRRPNTSFCFLDIRSPGLGDTAMYLCATSSTYGDTQYFGPGTRLTVL.

This clonotype was observed at least ten times. The chain links TRBV30 to TRBJ2-3, with D possibly being TRBD2 (5 bases). The germline gives CDR1 GTSNPN, CDR2 SVGIG (reference sequence). The CDR3 totals 14 residues. Deletions cut 0 bases from V and 2 bases from J, with 9 bases between. The DNA of the CDR3 is TGTGCCTGGAGTGTAAGCGGACTCACAGATACGCAGTATTTT. Protein product: CAWSVSGLTDTQYF.

This clonotype appeared a few times. The gene calls are TRBV7-6 and TRBJ2-7; 8 nucleotides align to TRBD1. The germline CDR1 and CDR2 sequences are SGHVS and FNYEAQ. V trimming: 3 bases; J trimming: 4 bases; junction bases outside the gene matches: 5. The CDR3 consists of 14 residues. CDR3 amino acids: CASSFRDRPYEQYF. In DNA form, the CDR3 reads TGTGCCAGCAGCTTCCGGGACAGGCCTTACGAGCAGTACTTC.

The gene calls are TRBV3-1 and TRBJ2-7; TRBD2 matches 7 bases. CDR3 length equals 14 residues. In germline, CDR1 is LGHDT, CDR2 YNNKEL (reference sequence). Trimming at V came to 1 base and at J to 5 bases, leaving 5 bases not matched to a gene. Here the CDR3 DNA reads TGTGCCAGCAGCCAAGTCGGTCTAGCGGACGAGCAGTACTTC. Translated: CASSQVGLADEQYF.

This clonotype was found a few times. The chain has TRBV19 and TRBJ2-1, with 9 bases fitting TRBD1. Germline V gene lookup returns CDR1 LNHDA and CDR2 SQIVND (reference sequence). This CDR3 has 15 amino acids. V dropped 4 bases and J dropped 8; count of bases not matched to a gene: 9. The CDR3 DNA sequence: TGTGCCAGTAGTACCGGACAGGGGTGGCTTGATGAGCAGTTCTTC. This sequence encodes CASSTGQGWLDEQFF.

This clonotype was seen a handful of times. The rearrangement uses TRBV19 and TRBJ2-7, with D maybe TRBD1 (5 bases). Deletions cut 5 bases from V and 0 bases from J, with 14 bases between. CDR1 and CDR2 (germline): LNHDA, SQIVND (reference sequence). The CDR3 covers 15 residues. The CDR3 DNA sequence: TGTGCCAGTAGTCCCGCACAGGTGTTCTCCTACGAGCAGTACTTC. Translation gives CASSPAQVFSYEQYF.

This clonotype showed up just a few times. The chain couples TRBV18 to TRBJ2-1, with 8 bases that match TRBD2. Germline lookup yields CDR1 KGHSH and CDR2 LQKENI. The junction had 6 bases not matched to a gene; V was cut back by 2 bases and J by 6 bases. The CDR3 runs to 15 residues. CDR3 DNA: TGTGCCAGCTCACCAGGGACTAGGGGACCCAATGAGCAGTTCTTC. Its protein product is CASSPGTRGPNEQFF.

The J gene is TRBJ2-1, the V gene TRBV29-1; TRBD2 agrees at 11 bases. The CDR3 has 14 amino acids. The germline gives CDR1 SQVTM, CDR2 ANQGSEA. The junction had 5 bases not matched to a gene; V was cut back by 7 bases and J by 3 bases. CDR3 amino acids: CSALGLADYNEQFF. In DNA, the CDR3 is TGCAGCGCCCTGGGACTAGCGGACTACAATGAGCAGTTCTTC.

This clonotype showed up just a few times. The chain employs TRBV4-3 and TRBJ2-7, with TRBD1 matching over 12 bases. The junction had 7 bases not matched to a gene; V was cut back by 4 bases and J by 6 bases. Germline assignment: CDR1 LGHNA and CDR2 YSLEER. The CDR3 is 15 amino acids. The CDR3 is CASSPSGTGGFEQYF. In DNA form, the CDR3 reads TGCGCCAGCAGCCCCTCCGGGACAGGGGGCTTCGAGCAGTACTTC.

The chain employs TRBV24-1 and TRBJ2-2; 8 bases are a match to TRBD2. Germline V gene sequence: CDR1 KGHDR, CDR2 SFDVKD. CDR3 length: 13 residues. With V trimmed by 9 bases and J by 3 bases, 2 bases remained unmatched. For the CDR3, the DNA is TGTGCCACCTTGGGACTAGACACCGGGGAGCTGTTTTTT. Translation gives CATLGLDTGELFF.

This chain uses TRBV7-8 with TRBJ2-1; 9 positions match TRBD2. Germline loops: CDR1 SGHVS, CDR2 FQNEAQ. Trimming cost V 0 bases and J 7 bases; bases outside gene matches: 4. The CDR3 runs 15 residues. The CDR3: CASSLAPSGVNEQFF. CDR3 coding DNA: TGTGCCAGCAGCTTAGCGCCTAGCGGGGTTAATGAGCAGTTCTTC.

The chain recombines TRBV4-1 with TRBJ1-5; D is unresolved. This CDR3 is built from 15 residues. V was trimmed by 1 base and J by 3 bases, leaving 10 bases between them. Germline lookup yields CDR1 MGHRA and CDR2 YSYEKL. CDR3 sequence reads: CASSQVDGYNQPQHF. The CDR3 DNA follows: TGCGCCAGCAGCCAAGTTGACGGTTACAATCAGCCCCAGCATTTT.

About this clonotype itself: At one end, the junction sequence differs from germline, possibly due to a read error. CDR3 nucleotide sequence: TGTGCCAGCAGCAAAGAACTCGGACAGGGGATCAATGAGCAGTTCTTC. Protein product: CASSKELGQGINEQFF. The rearrangement links TRBV3-1 to TRBJ2-1, with 9 bases identical to TRBD1. Germline CDR1 is LGHDT and CDR2 is YNNKEL (reference sequence). The CDR3 is made up of 16 amino acids.

This clonotype was seen more than once but under ten times. V and J are TRBV6-1 and TRBJ2-2; D remains ambiguous. The CDR3 totals 14 residues. V gave up 2 bases and J gave up 6 bases, with 10 bases separating them. CDR1 and CDR2 from the germline V gene are MNHNS and SASEGT. In nucleotides, the CDR3 is TGTGCCAGCAGTGAACCCTTACATGCCGGGGAGCTGTTTTTT. Its translation: CASSEPLHAGELFF.

The chain has TRBV6-2 or TRBV6-3 and TRBJ2-1, with TRBD2 matching over 7 bases. CDR3 length: 15 amino acids. The V and J ends lost 5 bases and 2 bases, in that order; junction bases with no gene match: 6. Germline-derived CDR1 and CDR2 are MNHEY and SVGEGT. CDR3 DNA sequence: TGTGCCAGCAGTACCAGCGGGAACCCCTACAATGAGCAGTTCTTC. Translated, it gives CASSTSGNPYNEQFF.